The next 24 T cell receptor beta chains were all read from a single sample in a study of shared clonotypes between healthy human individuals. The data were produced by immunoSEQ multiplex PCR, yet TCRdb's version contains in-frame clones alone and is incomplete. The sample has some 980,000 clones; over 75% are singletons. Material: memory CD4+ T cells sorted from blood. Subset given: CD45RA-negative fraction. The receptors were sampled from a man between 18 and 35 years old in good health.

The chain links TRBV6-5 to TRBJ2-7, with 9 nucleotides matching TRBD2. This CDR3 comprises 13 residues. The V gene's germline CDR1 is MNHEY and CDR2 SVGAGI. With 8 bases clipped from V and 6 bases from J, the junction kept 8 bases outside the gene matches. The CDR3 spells CASCTLSGGEQYF. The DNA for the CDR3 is TGTGCCAGCTGCACACTTAGCGGGGGCGAGCAGTACTTC.

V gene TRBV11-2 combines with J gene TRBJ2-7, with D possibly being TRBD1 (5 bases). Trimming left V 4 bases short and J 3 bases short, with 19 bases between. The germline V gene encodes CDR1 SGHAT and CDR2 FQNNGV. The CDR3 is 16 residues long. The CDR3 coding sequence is TGTGCCAGCAGCTCCCCCTCTACATGGGGCAGCTACGAGCAGTACTTC. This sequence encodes CASSSPSTWGSYEQYF.

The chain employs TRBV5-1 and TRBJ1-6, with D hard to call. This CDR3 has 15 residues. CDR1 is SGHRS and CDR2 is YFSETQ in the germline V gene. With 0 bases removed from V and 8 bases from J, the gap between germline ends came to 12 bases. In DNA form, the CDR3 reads TGCGCCAGCAGCTTGGGGGATGTGGATTATTCACCCCTCCACTTT. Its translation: CASSLGDVDYSPLHF.

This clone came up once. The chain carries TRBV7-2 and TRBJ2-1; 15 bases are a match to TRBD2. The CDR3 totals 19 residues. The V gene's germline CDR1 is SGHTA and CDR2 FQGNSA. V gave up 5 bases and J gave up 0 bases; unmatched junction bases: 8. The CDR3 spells CASSPRTSGGAGSYNEQFF. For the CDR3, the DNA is TGTGCCAGCAGCCCCAGGACTAGCGGGGGGGCCGGCTCCTACAATGAGCAGTTCTTC.

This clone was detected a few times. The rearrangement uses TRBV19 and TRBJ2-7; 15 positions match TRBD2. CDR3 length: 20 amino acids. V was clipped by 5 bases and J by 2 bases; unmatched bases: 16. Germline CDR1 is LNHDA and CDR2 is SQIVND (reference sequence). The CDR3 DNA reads TGTGCCAGTAGTTTTCTCCCGGGACTAGCGGGAGGCCCCCGGGCCTACGAGCAGTACTTC. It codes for CASSFLPGLAGGPRAYEQYF.

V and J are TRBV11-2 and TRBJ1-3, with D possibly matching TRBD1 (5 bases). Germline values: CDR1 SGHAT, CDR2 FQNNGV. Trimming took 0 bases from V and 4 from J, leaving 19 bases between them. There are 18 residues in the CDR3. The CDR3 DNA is TGTGCCAGCAGCTTAGACCTCCGGGACCCCCTAAAAGGAAACACCATATATTTT. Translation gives CASSLDLRDPLKGNTIYF.

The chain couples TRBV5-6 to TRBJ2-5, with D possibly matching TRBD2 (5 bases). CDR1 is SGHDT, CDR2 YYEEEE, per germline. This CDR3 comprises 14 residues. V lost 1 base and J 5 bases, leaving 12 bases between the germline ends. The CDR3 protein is CASSLYGVSETQYF. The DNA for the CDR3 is TGTGCCAGCAGCTTGTACGGGGTCTCGGAGACCCAGTACTTC.

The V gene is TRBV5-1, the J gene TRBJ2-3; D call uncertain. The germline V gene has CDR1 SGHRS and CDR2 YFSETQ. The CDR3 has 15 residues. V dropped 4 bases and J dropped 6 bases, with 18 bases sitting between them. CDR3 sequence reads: CASSLGLAKGDTQYF. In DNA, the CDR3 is TGCGCCAGCAGCCTGGGTTTGGCAAAAGGGGATACGCAGTATTTT.

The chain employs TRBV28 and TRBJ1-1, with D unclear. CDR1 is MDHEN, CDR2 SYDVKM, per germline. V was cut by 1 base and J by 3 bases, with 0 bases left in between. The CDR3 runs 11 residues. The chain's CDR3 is CASSLYTEAFF. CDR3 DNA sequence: TGTGCCAGCAGTTTATACACTGAAGCTTTCTTT.

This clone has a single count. In DNA form, the CDR3 reads TGTGCCAGCAGGTCATCCGGAAACACCATATATTTT. Translated, it gives CASRSSGNTIYF. The chain is built from TRBV27 and TRBJ1-3; no definite D call. Germline lookup yields CDR1 MNHEY and CDR2 SMNVEV (reference sequence). V dropped 6 bases and J dropped 4 bases, with 7 bases sitting between them. This CDR3 has 12 residues.

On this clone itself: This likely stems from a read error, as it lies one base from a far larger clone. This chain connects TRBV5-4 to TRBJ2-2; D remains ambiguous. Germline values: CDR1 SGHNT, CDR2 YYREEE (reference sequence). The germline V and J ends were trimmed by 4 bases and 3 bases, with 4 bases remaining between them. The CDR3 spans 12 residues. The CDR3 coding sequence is TGTGCCAGCAGCCCGGACACCGGGGAGCTGTTTTTT. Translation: CASSPDTGELFF.

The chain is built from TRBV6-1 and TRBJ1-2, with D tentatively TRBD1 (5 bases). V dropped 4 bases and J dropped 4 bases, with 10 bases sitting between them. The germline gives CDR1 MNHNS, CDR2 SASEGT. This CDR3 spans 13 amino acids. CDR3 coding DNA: TGTGCCAGCAGTGTGGACAACTTCTATGGCTACACCTTC. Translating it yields CASSVDNFYGYTF.

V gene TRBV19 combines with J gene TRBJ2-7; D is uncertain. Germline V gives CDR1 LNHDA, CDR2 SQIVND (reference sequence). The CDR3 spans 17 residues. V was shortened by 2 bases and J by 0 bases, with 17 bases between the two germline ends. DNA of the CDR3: TGTGCCAGTAGTATACCCTACTTGGATAGCCTCTCCTACGAGCAGTACTTC. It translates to CASSIPYLDSLSYEQYF. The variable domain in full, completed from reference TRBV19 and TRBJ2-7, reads DGGITQSPKYLFRKEGQNVTLSCEQNLNHDAMYWYRQDPGQGLRLIYYSQIVNDFQKGDIAEGYSVSREKKESFPLTVTSAQKNPTAFYLCASSIPYLDSLSYEQYFGPGTRLTVT.

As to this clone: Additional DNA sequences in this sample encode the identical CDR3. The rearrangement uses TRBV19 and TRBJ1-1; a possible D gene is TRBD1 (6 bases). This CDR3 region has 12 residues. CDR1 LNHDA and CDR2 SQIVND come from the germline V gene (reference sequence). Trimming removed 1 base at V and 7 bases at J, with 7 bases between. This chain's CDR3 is CASSIVGGEAFF. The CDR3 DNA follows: TGTGCCAGTAGTATAGTAGGGGGTGAAGCTTTCTTT.

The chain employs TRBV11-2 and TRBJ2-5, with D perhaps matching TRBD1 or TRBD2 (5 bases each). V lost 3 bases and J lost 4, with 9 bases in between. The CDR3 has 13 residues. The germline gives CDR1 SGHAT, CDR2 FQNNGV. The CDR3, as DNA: TGTGCCAGCAGCTTGGGACCGCGAGAGACCCAGTACTTC. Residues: CASSLGPRETQYF.

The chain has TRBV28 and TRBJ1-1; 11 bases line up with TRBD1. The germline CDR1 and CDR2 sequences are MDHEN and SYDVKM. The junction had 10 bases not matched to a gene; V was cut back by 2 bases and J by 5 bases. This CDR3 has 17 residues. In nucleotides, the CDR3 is TGTGCCAGCAGTTTACCCGGGACAGGGGGGTTAAGAACTGAAGCTTTCTTT. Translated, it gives CASSLPGTGGLRTEAFF.

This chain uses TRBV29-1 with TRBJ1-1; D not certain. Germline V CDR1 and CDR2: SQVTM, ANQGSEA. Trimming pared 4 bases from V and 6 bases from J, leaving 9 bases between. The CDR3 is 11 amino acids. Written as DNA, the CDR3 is TGCAGCGTTGGCCCGTGGCCTGAAGCTTTCTTT. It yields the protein CSVGPWPEAFF.

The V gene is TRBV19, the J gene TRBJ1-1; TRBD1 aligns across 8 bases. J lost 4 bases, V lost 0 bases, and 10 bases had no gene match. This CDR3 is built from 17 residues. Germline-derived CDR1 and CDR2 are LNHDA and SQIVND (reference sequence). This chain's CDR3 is CASSIDLRQGSSTEAFF. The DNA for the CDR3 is TGTGCCAGTAGTATAGATCTTAGACAGGGGTCGAGCACTGAAGCTTTCTTT.

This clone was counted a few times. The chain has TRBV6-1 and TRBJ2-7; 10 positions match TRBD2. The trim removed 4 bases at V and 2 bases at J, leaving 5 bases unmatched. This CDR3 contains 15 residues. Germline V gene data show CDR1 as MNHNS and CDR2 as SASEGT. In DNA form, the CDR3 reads TGTGCCAGCAGTGTTCTAGCGGGGGAGACCTACGAGCAGTACTTC. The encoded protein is CASSVLAGETYEQYF.

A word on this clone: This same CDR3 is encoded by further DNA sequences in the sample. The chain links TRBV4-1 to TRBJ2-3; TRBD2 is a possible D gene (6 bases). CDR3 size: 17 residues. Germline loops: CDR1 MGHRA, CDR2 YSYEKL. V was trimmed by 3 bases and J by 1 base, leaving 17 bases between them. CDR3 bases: TGCGCCAGCAGCCAGGGAGCCGGCGGGGCCCGCACAGATACGCAGTATTTT. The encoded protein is CASSQGAGGARTDTQYF.

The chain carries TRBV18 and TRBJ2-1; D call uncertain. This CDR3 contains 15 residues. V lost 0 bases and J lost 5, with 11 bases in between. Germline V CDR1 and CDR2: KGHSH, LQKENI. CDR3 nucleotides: TGTGCCAGCTCACCACCGAATATGGGAAACAATGAGCAGTTCTTC. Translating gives CASSPPNMGNNEQFF.

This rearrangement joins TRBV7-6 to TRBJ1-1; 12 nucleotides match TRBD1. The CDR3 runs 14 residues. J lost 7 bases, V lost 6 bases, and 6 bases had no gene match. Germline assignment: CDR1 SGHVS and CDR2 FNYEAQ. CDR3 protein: CASSWGQGAGEAFF. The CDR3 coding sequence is TGTGCCAGCAGTTGGGGACAGGGGGCTGGTGAAGCTTTCTTT.

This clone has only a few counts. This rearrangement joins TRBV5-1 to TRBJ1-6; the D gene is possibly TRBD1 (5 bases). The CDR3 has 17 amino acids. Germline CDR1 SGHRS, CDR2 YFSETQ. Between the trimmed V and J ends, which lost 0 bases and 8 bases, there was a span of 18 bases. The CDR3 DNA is TGCGCCAGCAGCTTGGGGGACCGGGCAAAAGGTGATTCACCCCTCCACTTT. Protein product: CASSLGDRAKGDSPLHF.

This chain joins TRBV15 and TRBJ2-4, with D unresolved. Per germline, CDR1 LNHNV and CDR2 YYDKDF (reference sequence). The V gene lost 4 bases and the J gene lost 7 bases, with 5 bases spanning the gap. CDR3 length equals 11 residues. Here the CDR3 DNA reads TGTGCCACCAGCAACCTGAACATTCAGTACTTC. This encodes CATSNLNIQYF.